The 11 T cell receptor beta chains presented below share a single source sample, sequenced in a study of T cells in Graves' hyperthyroidism and ophthalmopathy. TCR beta CDR3 regions were amplified from RNA transcripts. Initially, a first-round RT-PCR of the TCR CDR3 employed the HTBI primer set. Each CDR3 protein gets one entry after TCRdb re-called the multiplex PCR reads with MiXCR. The repertoire holds 140,000 or so distinct CDR3 sequences, with approximately 20% as singletons. The specimen was blood. Every receptor here comes from a woman between 50 and 59 years old with Graves' hyperthyroidism that later progressed to Graves' ophthalmopathy.

The sample holds many counts of this clonotype. The chain carries TRBV12-3 or TRBV12-4 and TRBJ2-1; TRBD2 matches 9 bases. The junction had 14 bases not matched to a gene; V was cut back by 7 bases and J by 10 bases. The CDR3 covers 15 residues. The DNA of the CDR3 is TGTGCCAGCAAGGAAGGTGGCGGGAGGGCCGGAGAGCAGTTCTTC. Its translation is CASKEGGGRAGEQFF.

This clonotype was counted many times. The V gene is TRBV12-3 or TRBV12-4, the J gene TRBJ1-2; weak D call: TRBD1 (6 bases). CDR3 length: 13 amino acids. V lost 6 bases, J lost 6 bases, and 14 bases lay in between. The CDR3 DNA reads TGTGCCAGCAGCCCTGGGGGGGCGGATGGCTACACCTTC. Residues: CASSPGGADGYTF.

This chain joins TRBV18 and TRBJ2-1; TRBD1 or TRBD2 may be the D gene (5 bases each). This CDR3 region has 14 residues. Germline CDR1 is KGHSH and CDR2 is LQKENI. V was shortened by 2 bases and J by 10 bases, with 15 bases between the two germline ends. The CDR3 nucleotides read TGTGCCAGCTCACCAACGACAGAGGGACGAGAGCAGTTCTTC. The encoded protein is CASSPTTEGREQFF.

This chain uses TRBV28 with TRBJ1-2; 8 positions match TRBD1. V trimming: 8 bases; J trimming: 3 bases; junction bases outside the gene matches: 14. In germline, CDR1 is MDHEN, CDR2 SYDVKM. The CDR3 sequence is 16 residues long. The CDR3 reads CASQTRGRTFDYGYTF. The CDR3 nucleotides read TGTGCCAGCCAAACCAGGGGGCGAACATTCGACTATGGCTACACCTTC.

This clonotype was counted between two and nine times. The chain couples TRBV20-1 to TRBJ2-7; D possibly corresponds to TRBD2 (6 bases). The V end was cut by 5 bases, the J end by 6 bases, with 11 bases between. The germline CDR1 and CDR2 sequences are DFQATT and SNEGSKA (reference sequence). The CDR3 totals 11 residues. Here the CDR3 reads CSAGGVIEQYF. Here the CDR3 DNA reads TGCAGTGCTGGAGGGGTCATCGAGCAGTACTTC.

About this clonotype: An end of the junction differs from the germline gene, which may be a read error. The chain couples TRBV12-3 or TRBV12-4 to TRBJ2-4, with TRBD2 matching over 8 bases. The CDR3 runs 13 residues. CDR3 coding DNA: TGTGCAAGCAAGGTGCGGGAGGAAAACATTCAGTACTTC. It specifies CASKVREENIQYF.

This clonotype was seen repeatedly, ten times or more. The chain links TRBV7-2 to TRBJ2-7, with D possibly matching TRBD2 (7 bases). V lost 4 bases to trimming and J lost 0 bases, with 16 bases between them. The CDR3 totals 16 residues. Germline V CDR1 and CDR2: SGHTA, FQGNSA. The CDR3 DNA is TGTGCCAGCAGCTCTCGCGGGGGCGATCTCTCCTACGAGCAGTACTTC. Amino acids: CASSSRGGDLSYEQYF.

This clonotype showed up many times. V gene TRBV20-1 combines with J gene TRBJ1-5; the D is unclear. The V end was cut by 0 bases, the J end by 4 bases, with 22 bases between. Germline V gene sequence: CDR1 DFQATT, CDR2 SNEGSKA (reference sequence). The CDR3 extends over 18 amino acids. In DNA, the CDR3 is TGCAGTGCTAGAGACCCGAAAAGTTCTACCGTCGGGAATCAGCCCCAGCATTTT. Its protein is CSARDPKSSTVGNQPQHF.

This clonotype was seen only a few times. The genes are TRBV28 and TRBJ2-1, with TRBD2 identical over 8 bases. Germline trimming cut 3 bases from V and 12 bases from J; bases unmatched to any gene: 7. This CDR3 is 13 amino acids long. Germline CDR1 MDHEN, CDR2 SYDVKM. The CDR3 protein is CASSFQAGEGQFF. CDR3 DNA: TGTGCCAGCAGTTTTCAAGCGGGGGAGGGGCAGTTCTTC.

This clonotype was seen more than once but under ten times. The J gene is TRBJ1-5, the V gene TRBV19; no clear D. The CDR3 is 16 residues long. CDR1 and CDR2 (germline): LNHDA, SQIVND (reference sequence). Trimming shortened V by 1 base and J by 0 bases, and 10 bases separated the two germline ends. In nucleotides, the CDR3 is TGTGCCAGTAGTATAGTACGAGATAATAGCAATCAGCCCCAGCATTTT. This gives the protein CASSIVRDNSNQPQHF.

J is TRBJ2-1 and V is TRBV18; the match to TRBD2 covers 14 bases. Germline V gene data show CDR1 as KGHSH and CDR2 as LQKENI. V shed 5 bases and J 8 bases; nucleotides not matched to a gene: 8. The CDR3 loop spans 16 amino acids. This CDR3 is CASSATGTSGSYEQFF. The CDR3 DNA reads TGTGCCAGCTCAGCAACCGGGACTAGCGGGAGTTATGAGCAGTTCTTC.